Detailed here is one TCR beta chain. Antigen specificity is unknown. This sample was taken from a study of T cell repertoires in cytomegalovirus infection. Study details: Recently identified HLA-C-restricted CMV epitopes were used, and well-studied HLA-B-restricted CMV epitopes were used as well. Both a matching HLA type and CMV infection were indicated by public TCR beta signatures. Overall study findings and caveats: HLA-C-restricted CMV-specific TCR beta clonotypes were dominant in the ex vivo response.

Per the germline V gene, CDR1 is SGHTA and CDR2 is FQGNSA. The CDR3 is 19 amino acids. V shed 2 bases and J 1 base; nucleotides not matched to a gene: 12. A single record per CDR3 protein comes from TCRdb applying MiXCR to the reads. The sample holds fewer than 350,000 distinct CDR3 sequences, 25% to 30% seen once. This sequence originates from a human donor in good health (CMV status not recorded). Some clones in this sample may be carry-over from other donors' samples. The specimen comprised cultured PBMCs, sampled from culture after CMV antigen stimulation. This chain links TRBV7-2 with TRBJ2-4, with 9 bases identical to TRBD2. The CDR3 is CASSLNRGGGGGAKNIQYF. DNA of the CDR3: TGTGCCAGCAGCTTAAATAGGGGGGGCGGGGGGGGTGCCAAAAACATTCAGTACTTC.